The rows below give T cell receptor beta chains drawn from one sample of a study of cytomegalovirus exposure and HLA in healthy donors. Assay: immunoSEQ multiplex PCR; the TCRdb copy retains only in-frame clones and omits some. The table lists under 150,000 clones, approximately 87% of them singletons. Source material: PBMCs. These receptors were taken from a man aged 35 to 55 in good health and CMV-seronegative. The CDR3 runs from the conserved cysteine through the conserved F or W. The D gene is left open where the match is weak. Rows give clone size only sometimes, using once, few, many, or a class for an expanded clone.

D gene	V gene	clone size	J gene	CDR3 protein	CDR3 DNA
-	TRBV19	-	TRBJ2-7	CASSIAGQSYEQYF	TGTGCCAGTAGTATTGCGGGACAGTCCTACGAGCAGTACTTC
TRBD2	TRBV5-6	-	TRBJ2-1	CASSTGLAGNEQFF	TGTGCCAGCAGCACTGGACTAGCGGGTAATGAGCAGTTCTTC
TRBD1	TRBV4-1	few	TRBJ2-6	CASSRTGNGANVLTF	TGCGCCAGCAGCCGGACAGGGAATGGGGCCAACGTCCTGACTTTC
TRBD2	TRBV27	-	TRBJ2-1	CASSKGLAYNEQFF	TGTGCCAGCAGTAAGGGACTAGCTTACAATGAGCAGTTCTTC
TRBD1	TRBV28	-	TRBJ1-5	CASSLWGQGMKPQHF	TGTGCCAGCAGTTTATGGGGACAGGGGATGAAGCCCCAGCATTTT
TRBD1	TRBV13	-	TRBJ2-7	CASSRLNRDRGSYEQYF	TGTGCCAGCAGCCGACTCAACCGGGACAGGGGCTCCTACGAGCAGTACTTC
-	TRBV25-1	-	TRBJ2-5	CASSDKIPGLHQETQYF	TGTGCCAGCAGTGACAAGATCCCGGGACTCCACCAAGAGACCCAGTACTTC
TRBD1	TRBV28	few	TRBJ2-1	CASSFWGQGINEQFF	TGTGCCAGCAGTTTCTGGGGACAGGGGATCAATGAGCAGTTCTTC
TRBD2	TRBV5-1	-	TRBJ2-3	CASSPGGGRGGSTDTQYF	TGCGCCAGCAGCCCGGGAGGTGGTCGCGGGGGGTCCACAGATACGCAGTATTTT
-	TRBV28	-	TRBJ2-5	CASSLVQGETQYF	TGTGCCAGCAGTTTAGTGCAGGGAGAGACCCAGTACTTC
-	TRBV6-1	-	TRBJ2-3	CASSEQGLFGDTQYF	TGTGCCAGCAGTGAACAGGGACTGTTTGGAGACACGCAGTATTTT
TRBD2	TRBV7-3	-	TRBJ2-5	CASSLGASGSQETQYF	TGTGCCAGCAGCTTAGGGGCTAGCGGGAGCCAAGAGACCCAGTACTTC
-	TRBV19	-	TRBJ1-2	CASSIVGTGNGYTF	TGTGCCAGTAGTATAGTCGGCACAGGGAATGGCTACACCTTC
TRBD1	TRBV11-3	-	TRBJ2-2	CASSPRTGESHGELFF	TGTGCCAGCAGCCCAAGGACAGGGGAAAGTCACGGGGAGCTGTTTTTT
TRBD1	TRBV2	-	TRBJ2-2	CASDRVNTGELFF	TGTGCCAGTGACAGGGTCAACACCGGGGAGCTGTTTTTT
TRBD1	TRBV11-2	-	TRBJ1-2	CASSLGTGGFYGYTF	TGTGCCAGCAGCTTAGGGACAGGGGGGTTCTATGGCTACACCTTC
-	TRBV7-9	-	TRBJ2-7	CSSSPPGGAYEQYF	TGTTCCAGCAGCCCCCCCGGGGGAGCCTACGAGCAGTACTTC
TRBD2	TRBV7-8	-	TRBJ2-3	CASSLVSSGRPSTDTQYF	TGTGCCAGCAGCTTGGTGTCTAGCGGGAGGCCTAGCACAGATACGCAGTATTTT
-	TRBV19	-	TRBJ1-1	CASNVDMNTEAFF	TGTGCCAGTAACGTGGACATGAACACTGAAGCTTTCTTT
TRBD1	TRBV5-1	-	TRBJ2-1	CASSIGQGLGDEQFF	TGCGCCAGCAGCATAGGACAGGGTTTAGGCGATGAGCAGTTCTTC
-	TRBV5-6	-	TRBJ1-6	CASSLGAQGRGGSPLHF	TGTGCCAGCAGCTTGGGGGCCCAGGGCCGGGGGGGTTCACCCCTCCACTTT
-	TRBV7-9	once	TRBJ1-2	CASSSLTGDYGYTF	TGTGCCAGCAGCTCCTTGACAGGCGACTATGGCTACACCTTC
-	TRBV7-2	-	TRBJ2-5	CASSLEQGQGKTQYF	TGTGCCAGCAGCTTAGAACAGGGTCAAGGAAAGACCCAGTACTTC
-	TRBV7-3	few	TRBJ1-1	CASSFNKNTEAFF	TGTGCCAGCAGCTTCAACAAGAACACTGAAGCTTTCTTT
-	TRBV9	-	TRBJ2-7	CASSDGVGTYEQYF	TGTGCCAGCAGCGACGGGGTGGGAACCTACGAGCAGTACTTC
-	TRBV7-8	-	TRBJ1-2	CASSQGGVRDYGYTF	TGTGCCAGCAGCCAAGGAGGGGTTCGGGACTATGGCTACACCTTC
-	TRBV2	-	TRBJ2-5	CASSERRLQETQYF	TGTGCCAGCAGTGAAAGGCGACTCCAAGAGACCCAGTACTTC
-	TRBV9	-	TRBJ2-6	CASSDLSGANVLTF	TGTGCCAGCAGCGATCTCTCTGGGGCCAACGTCCTGACTTTC